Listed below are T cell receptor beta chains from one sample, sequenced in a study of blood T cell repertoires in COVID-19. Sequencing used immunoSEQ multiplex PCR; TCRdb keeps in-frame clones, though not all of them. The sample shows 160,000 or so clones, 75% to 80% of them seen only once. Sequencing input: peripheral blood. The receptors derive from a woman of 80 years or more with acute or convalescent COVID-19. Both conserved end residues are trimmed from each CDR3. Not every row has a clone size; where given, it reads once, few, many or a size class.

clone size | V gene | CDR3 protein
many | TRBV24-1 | ATRGTGTKETQY
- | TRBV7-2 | ASSLARGARVEQF
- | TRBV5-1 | ASSIGTAGAHEQY
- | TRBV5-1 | ASRRATGEQY
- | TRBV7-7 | ASSPQTGRISEQY
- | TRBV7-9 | ASSFGSLVETQY
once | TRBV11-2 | ASSARRELGGVYNEQF
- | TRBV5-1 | ASSPRGELNTEAF
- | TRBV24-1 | ATSALGGLGRPRGTDTQY
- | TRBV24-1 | ATSDSGLAGAKNIQY
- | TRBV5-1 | ASSLAGETQY
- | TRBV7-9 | ASSLIGGRNSYEQY
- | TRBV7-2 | ASSSRQGPHEQY
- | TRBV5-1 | ASSLAGYSPLH
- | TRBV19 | ASSWGPSSSSSTDTQY
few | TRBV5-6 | ASSLISGPAAYEQY
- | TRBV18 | ASSPRDRALNTEAF
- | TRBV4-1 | ASSQVAGAGNSPLH
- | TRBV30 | AWSQSGGTLHGYT
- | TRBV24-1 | ATSESGSGNEKLF
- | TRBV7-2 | ASSRQENTEAF
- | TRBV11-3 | ASSPGTSGNTGELF
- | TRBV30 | ACRTQGVSYEQY
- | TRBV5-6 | ASSLAGTYEQY
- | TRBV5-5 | ASSLGPIQTNEKLF
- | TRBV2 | ASSRGPAAPHEQF
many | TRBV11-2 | ASSLEPGSGTEAF
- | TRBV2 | ASSGVRELAKNIQY
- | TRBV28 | ASTSGQGALNEKLF
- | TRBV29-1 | SGGLGGSYNEQF
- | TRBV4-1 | ASSQDRGPPARGYT